The 4 T cell receptor beta chains listed next were all sequenced from one sample in a study of T cell clones after liver transplantation. TCRdb's table, derived via immunoSEQ multiplex PCR, lists solely in-frame clones and lacks some. Among over 55,000 clones listed, approximately 70% were seen once. The sample consisted of CD4+ T cells from blood, taken at the roughly 16-month timepoint. The receptors derive from a human patient who received a liver transplant. Some of the T cells might come from the graft donor.

V is TRBV7-2 and J is TRBJ1-4, with a tentative D call TRBD1 (6 bases). Per the germline V gene, CDR1 is SGHTA and CDR2 is FQGNSA. The CDR3 loop spans 14 amino acids. V lost 5 bases and J 5 bases, leaving 12 bases between the germline ends. CDR3 in DNA: TGTGCCAGCAGCCCTGGGAGGGGGAATGAAAAACTGTTTTTT. This translates into CASSPGRGNEKLFF.

This clone came up once. The chain links TRBV18 to TRBJ1-2; D gene unclear. Trimming took off 2 bases at V and 0 bases at J, with 7 bases between the two ends. The V gene's germline CDR1 is KGHSH and CDR2 LQKENI. This CDR3 region has 14 residues. The CDR3 DNA is TGTGCCAGCTCACCATTGGGAGCTAACTATGGCTACACCTTC. Residues: CASSPLGANYGYTF.

The chain joins TRBV7-9 to TRBJ2-5, with TRBD1 matching 10 bases. The CDR3 spans 17 residues. Germline lookup yields CDR1 SEHNR and CDR2 FQNEAQ (reference sequence). V lost 4 bases, J lost 5 bases, and 13 bases stayed unmatched. CDR3 region: CASSSRQGAGVLETQYF. The CDR3 nucleotides are TGTGCCAGCAGCTCCCGACAGGGGGCTGGGGTCCTGGAGACCCAGTACTTC.

The CDR3 here is CASSALETQYF. CDR3 nucleotide sequence: TGTGCCAGCAGCGCTTTAGAGACCCAGTACTTC. The chain joins TRBV7-6 to TRBJ2-5; D not certain. Germline CDR1 is SGHVS and CDR2 is FNYEAQ. The V gene lost 5 bases and the J gene lost 4 bases, with 5 bases spanning the gap. The length of the CDR3 is 11 residues.